This entry lists 8 T cell receptor beta chains sequenced from one sample in a study of shared clonotypes between healthy human individuals. Assay: immunoSEQ multiplex PCR; the TCRdb copy retains only in-frame clones and omits some. The repertoire consists of some 1.4 million clones, with around 95% occurring once and the leading ten covering roughly 1.2%. Sequenced material: naive CD4+ T cells sorted from blood. Documented subset: CD45RA+ positively selected. These receptors all come from a man between 25 and 39 years old in good health.

The chain couples TRBV11-2 to TRBJ2-1; D not resolved. The CDR3 is 17 amino acids. Deletions cut 0 bases from V and 0 bases from J, with 12 bases between. Germline-derived CDR1 and CDR2 are SGHAT and FQNNGV. The CDR3: CASSLEMGTRSYNEQFF. The CDR3 nucleotides are TGTGCCAGCAGCTTAGAGATGGGCACCCGCTCCTACAATGAGCAGTTCTTC.

The rearrangement links TRBV6-1 to TRBJ2-7, with D possibly being TRBD1 or TRBD2 (6 bases each). Trimming removed 4 bases from V and 2 bases from J, with 12 bases in between. CDR1 and CDR2 (germline): MNHNS, SASEGT. The CDR3 totals 14 residues. CDR3 amino acids: CASSAGGLAYEQYF. The CDR3 nucleotides read TGTGCCAGCAGTGCTGGGGGGCTTGCCTACGAGCAGTACTTC.

The gene calls are TRBV27 and TRBJ2-7; no definite D call. V was shortened by 4 bases and J by 0 bases, with 10 bases between the two germline ends. Germline-derived CDR1 and CDR2 are MNHEY and SMNVEV (reference sequence). The CDR3 has 14 residues. In DNA, the CDR3 is TGTGCCAGCAGTTCTCCTTTTCACTCCTACGAGCAGTACTTC. Its translation is CASSSPFHSYEQYF.

This chain uses TRBV6-5 with TRBJ1-5, with D maybe TRBD1 (5 bases). The CDR3 runs 14 residues. The germline gives CDR1 MNHEY, CDR2 SVGAGI. With 3 bases removed from V and 0 bases from J, the gap between germline ends came to 6 bases. Here the CDR3 DNA reads TGTGCCAGCAGTTATCAGGGTAGCAATCAGCCCCAGCATTTT. Translating gives CASSYQGSNQPQHF.

In its sample, this clone was seen once. This chain joins TRBV2 and TRBJ2-1, with TRBD2 matching over 15 bases. CDR1 and CDR2 from the germline V gene are SNHLY and FYNNEI. This CDR3 has 16 residues. The V gene end was trimmed by 9 bases and the J gene end by 4 bases; junction bases not matched to a gene: 7. CDR3 sequence reads: CASQGLAGGFYNEQFF. CDR3 nucleotides: TGTGCCAGTCAGGGACTAGCGGGAGGATTTTACAATGAGCAGTTCTTC.

This clone was detected only once. The chain recombines TRBV4-3 with TRBJ2-7, with 8 positions matching TRBD2. The CDR3 runs to 16 residues. The trim removed 0 bases at V and 4 bases at J, leaving 8 bases unmatched. The V gene's germline CDR1 is LGHNA and CDR2 YSLEER. The CDR3 loop reads CASSQDGWSGRYEQYF. For the CDR3, the DNA is TGCGCCAGCAGCCAAGATGGGTGGAGCGGGAGATACGAGCAGTACTTC.

This clone was seen just once. The sample carries other DNA sequences with the same CDR3. This rearrangement joins TRBV18 to TRBJ2-1; 9 bases agree with TRBD2. Germline trimming cut 3 bases from V and 4 bases from J; bases unmatched to any gene: 4. There are 15 residues in the CDR3. Germline V lookup: CDR1 KGHSH, CDR2 LQKENI. CDR3: CASSPSSGIYNEQFF. CDR3 sequence (DNA): TGTGCCAGCTCACCCTCTAGCGGGATTTACAATGAGCAGTTCTTC.

The CDR3 is CASSFIGTGANYGYTF. CDR3 bases: TGTGCCAGCAGCTTTATAGGGACAGGGGCTAACTATGGCTACACCTTC. This chain uses TRBV5-8 with TRBJ1-2; the match to TRBD1 covers 10 bases. The CDR3 is 16 amino acids. The V gene end was trimmed by 2 bases and the J gene end by 0 bases; junction bases not matched to a gene: 4. The germline CDR1 and CDR2 sequences are SGHTS and YDEGEE.